This paragraph covers one T cell receptor (beta chain) sequence. Random hexamers were used to reverse transcribe 0.5 to 1 ug of RNA. TCRdb passed the immunoSEQ multiplex PCR reads through MiXCR, listing each CDR3 protein once. The profile shows fewer than 150,000 distinct CDR3 sequences, around nine tenths of them singletons. In germline, CDR1 is SGHVS, CDR2 FQNEAQ. The length of the CDR3 is 14 residues. The V gene lost 5 bases and the J gene lost 4 bases, with 12 bases spanning the gap. The sample belongs to a study of CD8 T cells in Susac syndrome. The chain combines TRBV7-8 with TRBJ1-3, with no clear D. The source material was CD8+ T cells from PBMCs. The clonotype comes from a human donor with multiple sclerosis. CDR3 DNA sequence: TGTGCCAGCAGCCCTGGACTTTCAGGAAACACCATATATTTT. The encoded protein is CASSPGLSGNTIYF.